Shown below are 8 T cell receptor beta chains from a single sample sequenced in a study of OX40 agonist ivuxolimab in advanced cancers. Some clones are missing from TCRdb's copy, which holds only in-frame ones; the method was immunoSEQ multiplex PCR. The sample has around 72,000 clones; 80% to 90% are singletons. The sample was CD4+ or CD8+ T cells sorted from blood, taken in a trial of the OX40 agonist ivuxolimab. The receptors were gathered from an adult with an advanced solid tumor such as melanoma, head and neck, liver or kidney cancer.

CDR3 nucleotides: TGTGCCAGCAGTACAGGGAGGACAGATACGCAGTATTTT. Protein: CASSTGRTDTQYF. This chain uses TRBV2 with TRBJ2-3, with D perhaps matching TRBD1 or TRBD2 (6 bases each). Per germline, CDR1 SNHLY and CDR2 FYNNEI. V was clipped by 5 bases and J by 3 bases, with 9 bases between them. This CDR3 is built from 13 residues.

This chain's CDR3 is CASTPTQLRTAEAFF. The DNA for the CDR3 is TGTGCCAGCACCCCCACGCAACTTAGGACCGCGGAAGCTTTCTTT. V is TRBV6-6 and J is TRBJ1-1; D not resolved. V was trimmed by 7 bases and J by 8 bases, leaving 23 bases between them. This CDR3 has 15 amino acids. CDR1 is MNHNY and CDR2 is SVGAGI in the germline V gene (reference sequence).

The chain has TRBV11-2 and TRBJ2-6; D may be TRBD1 (6 bases). CDR3 length equals 18 residues. The germline V gene has CDR1 SGHAT and CDR2 FQNNGV. Trimming stripped 8 bases from V and 1 base from J, with 21 bases between. In DNA, the CDR3 is TGTGCCAGCGGCAGTCTAGGGCAGGGGTCATCTGGGGCCAACGTCCTGACTTTC. The encoded protein is CASGSLGQGSSGANVLTF. The whole variable domain, filled in from reference TRBV11-2 and TRBJ2-6, reads EAGVAQSPRYKIIEKRQSVAFWCNPISGHATLYWYQQILGQGPKLLIQFQNNGVVDDSQLPKDRFSAERLKGVDSTLKIQPAKLEDSAVYLCASGSLGQGSSGANVLTFGAGSRLTVL.

This chain joins TRBV5-1 and TRBJ2-5; 7 bases fit TRBD1. The V segment lost 4 bases and the J segment 3 bases; nucleotides outside the gene matches: 9. The CDR3 runs to 15 residues. Germline V gene lookup returns CDR1 SGHRS and CDR2 YFSETQ. The CDR3 bases are TGCGCCAGCAGCCGACGACAGGGTAGAGAAGAGACCCAGTACTTC. This sequence encodes CASSRRQGREETQYF.

This chain connects TRBV5-1 to TRBJ2-1, with D tentatively TRBD2 (6 bases). The CDR3 is 14 amino acids. Germline loops: CDR1 SGHRS, CDR2 YFSETQ. V lost 1 base, J lost 4 bases, and 9 bases lay in between. Here the CDR3 DNA reads TGCGCCAGCAGCTTGTATGCGGGGTACAATGAGCAGTTCTTC. This encodes CASSLYAGYNEQFF.

This clone appeared a single time. The chain recombines TRBV11-2 with TRBJ2-7, with TRBD2 matching 8 bases. Unmatched junction bases numbered 10, after V lost 2 bases and J lost 4 bases. The germline CDR1 and CDR2 sequences are SGHAT and FQNNGV. This CDR3 comprises 16 residues. The CDR3 DNA reads TGTGCCAGCAGCTTACAACCACCGGGAGGGACTTACGAGCAGTACTTC. Protein sequence: CASSLQPPGGTYEQYF.

The chain employs TRBV9 and TRBJ2-2, with D maybe TRBD2 (7 bases). CDR1 is SGDLS, CDR2 YYNGEE, per germline. The V end lost 4 bases, the J end lost 1 base, and 11 bases lay between the germline ends. This CDR3 region has 15 residues. CDR3 region: CASSSGGLNTGELFF. The CDR3 DNA follows: TGTGCCAGCAGCTCGGGGGGCCTGAACACCGGGGAGCTGTTTTTT.

CDR3 nucleotide sequence: TGTGCCAGCAGTATCGCTCAGCCGCGTGAGCAGTACTTC. Residues: CASSIAQPREQYF. V gene TRBV28 combines with J gene TRBJ2-7; D gene unclear. With 5 bases removed from V and 7 bases from J, the gap between germline ends came to 15 bases. Germline V gene lookup returns CDR1 MDHEN and CDR2 SYDVKM. The CDR3 totals 13 residues.